The 23 T cell receptor beta chains below were found in one sample sequenced in a study of OX40 agonist ivuxolimab in advanced cancers. Generated by immunoSEQ multiplex PCR, the TCRdb table keeps only in-frame clones and is missing some. The sample has roughly 81,000 clones; approximately 85% are singletons. The starting material was CD4+ or CD8+ T cells sorted from blood, obtained in a trial of the OX40 agonist ivuxolimab. These receptors were obtained from an adult with an advanced solid tumor such as melanoma, head and neck, liver or kidney cancer.

This clone appeared a single time. The chain employs TRBV18 and TRBJ1-5; D is unresolved. CDR1 and CDR2 from the germline V gene are KGHSH and LQKENI. V was shortened by 1 base and J by 0 bases, with 16 bases between the two germline ends. CDR3 length equals 18 residues. The CDR3 DNA follows: TGTGCCAGCTCACCACAGTCGGCCAGGCCAAATAGCAATCAGCCCCAGCATTTT. Translating it yields CASSPQSARPNSNQPQHF.

This chain connects TRBV7-3 to TRBJ2-2, with a possible D match to TRBD2 (5 bases). The CDR3 runs 13 residues. Germline CDR1 is SGHTA and CDR2 is FQGTGA. The ends were cut back, 5 bases at V and 7 bases at J, with 11 bases in the middle. CDR3 sequence reads: CASSPREGGELFF. The CDR3 bases are TGTGCCAGCAGCCCCCGGGAAGGCGGGGAGCTGTTTTTT.

The chain has TRBV27 and TRBJ1-5; D is ambiguous. The V end was cut by 5 bases, the J end by 5 bases, with 19 bases between. The germline V gene encodes CDR1 MNHEY and CDR2 SMNVEV (reference sequence). The CDR3 sequence is 16 residues long. The DNA of the CDR3 is TGTGCCAGCAGTCCGCTCGGTGGACTGGGAGATCAGCCCCAGCATTTT. Translated, it gives CASSPLGGLGDQPQHF.

V gene TRBV5-5 combines with J gene TRBJ2-3, with D maybe TRBD2 (5 bases). V was clipped by 3 bases and J by 4 bases, with 12 bases between them. CDR3 length: 14 amino acids. From germline, CDR1 is SGHKS and CDR2 YYEKEE (reference sequence). The CDR3 region has the DNA TGTGCCAGCAGCTCCGGGATCACCCCAGATACGCAGTATTTT. Its protein is CASSSGITPDTQYF.

Concerning this clone: The same CDR3 also results from other DNA sequences found in this sample. This chain uses TRBV29-1 with TRBJ1-2; 7 bases align to TRBD1. The junction had 13 bases not matched to a gene; V was cut back by 7 bases and J by 8 bases. The CDR3 is made up of 13 amino acids. Germline lookup yields CDR1 SQVTM and CDR2 ANQGSEA. The CDR3 sequence: CSAQGGWGGGYTF. As DNA, the CDR3 is TGCAGCGCTCAAGGGGGCTGGGGGGGCGGCTACACCTTC.

The chain is built from TRBV18 and TRBJ2-7, with TRBD2 identical over 7 bases. The CDR3 length is 16 residues. Looked up from germline, CDR1 is KGHSH and CDR2 is LQKENI. V lost 6 bases to trimming and J lost 1 base; unmatched junction nucleotides: 12. This CDR3 is CASSRSSGAGSYEQYF. In DNA, the CDR3 is TGTGCCAGCTCCCGTTCGTCCGGAGCGGGGTCCTACGAGCAGTACTTC. The full variable domain, with the rest looked up from reference TRBV18 and TRBJ2-7, is NAGVMQNPRHLVRRRGQEARLRCSPMKGHSHVYWYRQLPEEGLKFMVYLQKENIIDESGMPKERFSAEFPKEGPSILRIQQVVRGDSAAYFCASSRSSGAGSYEQYFGPGTRLTVT.

The V call is TRBV19, the J call TRBJ2-5; D may be TRBD1 (6 bases). CDR1 LNHDA and CDR2 SQIVND come from the germline V gene (reference sequence). This CDR3 is 15 amino acids long. V dropped 3 bases and J dropped 4 bases, with 15 bases sitting between them. The DNA for the CDR3 is TGTGCCAGTAGTATCTGGGGGCAAGGTTCAGAGACCCAGTACTTC. As protein: CASSIWGQGSETQYF.

The V gene is TRBV7-2, the J gene TRBJ1-2; D is undetermined. This CDR3 region has 12 residues. Germline lookup yields CDR1 SGHTA and CDR2 FQGNSA. V was pared by 2 bases and J by 6 bases, with 7 bases between. The CDR3 coding sequence is TGTGCCAGCAGCTTACCCAGGAATGGCTACACCTTC. As protein: CASSLPRNGYTF.

The chain joins TRBV4-3 to TRBJ1-2; D is perhaps TRBD1 (5 bases). Germline V CDR1 and CDR2: LGHNA, YSLEER. With 1 base removed from V and 10 bases from J, the gap between germline ends came to 16 bases. The CDR3 loop spans 14 amino acids. The CDR3 spells CASSQAISTVTYTF. The CDR3 nucleotides are TGCGCCAGCAGCCAAGCCATCTCGACAGTAACCTACACCTTC.

This clone was counted only a few times. V is TRBV5-1 and J is TRBJ1-1; D unclear. Trimming cost V 1 base and J 1 base, with 8 bases left between them. The V gene's germline CDR1 is SGHRS and CDR2 YFSETQ. This CDR3 comprises 14 residues. As DNA, the CDR3 is TGCGCCAGCAGCTTGACGGGGTCGAACACTGAAGCTTTCTTT. Its translation is CASSLTGSNTEAFF.

This clone was found a few times. V is TRBV4-1 and J is TRBJ2-4, with 8 bases lining up with TRBD2. The ends lost 3 bases at V and 4 bases at J; junction bases unmatched: 5. Germline V gives CDR1 MGHRA, CDR2 YSYEKL. This CDR3 region has 15 residues. The CDR3 region has the DNA TGCGCCAGCAGCCAGCACATAGCGGGGAAAAACATTCAGTACTTC. Its protein product is CASSQHIAGKNIQYF.

V and J are TRBV7-2 and TRBJ2-5; 13 bases map to TRBD2. Germline V gives CDR1 SGHTA, CDR2 FQGNSA. Losses at the gene ends were 6 bases for V and 5 bases for J; bases not matched to a gene: 12. The CDR3 has 17 amino acids. The CDR3 nucleotides are TGTGCCAGCAGTCTGTCTTGGACTAGCGGGAGACTGGAGACCCAGTACTTC. Translating it yields CASSLSWTSGRLETQYF.

On this clone: The junction shows a germline mismatch at one end, possibly a read error. This specimen includes other DNA sequences encoding the same CDR3. The chain combines TRBV12-5 with TRBJ2-7; D tentatively reads TRBD1 or TRBD2 (5 bases each). CDR3 length: 15 amino acids. Looked up from germline, CDR1 is LGHNT and CDR2 is FRNRAP. The CDR3 DNA reads TGTGCCAGTGGCCTCGACGGGGCAGGTATGAACGAGCAGTACTTC. Translating gives CASGLDGAGMNEQYF.

The chain is built from TRBV30 and TRBJ2-7; TRBD1 aligns across 7 bases. The germline V gene has CDR1 GTSNPN and CDR2 SVGIG (reference sequence). This CDR3 spans 15 amino acids. Germline trimming cut 4 bases from V and 2 bases from J; bases unmatched to any gene: 11. CDR3 amino acids: CAWIRGGYPPYEQYF. CDR3 DNA: TGTGCCTGGATTCGAGGGGGCTATCCCCCCTACGAGCAGTACTTC. The full variable domain, in which reference TRBV30 and TRBJ2-7 provide the parts outside the CDR3, is SQTIHQWPATLVQPVGSPLSLECTVEGTSNPNLYWYRQAAGRGLQLLFYSVGIGQISSEVPQNLSASRPQDRQFILSSKKLLLSDSGFYLCAWIRGGYPPYEQYFGPGTRLTVT.

This clone has only a few counts. V usage is TRBV6-4 and J usage is TRBJ1-1; D is undetermined. This CDR3 contains 14 residues. The germline V gene encodes CDR1 MRHNA and CDR2 SNTAGT. The V end lost 2 bases, the J end lost 4 bases, and 11 bases lay between the germline ends. Written as DNA, the CDR3 is TGTGCCAGCAGTGACAGCAGCAAAGGCACTGAAGCTTTCTTT. It codes for CASSDSSKGTEAFF.

This rearrangement joins TRBV30 to TRBJ2-7; 9 bases align to TRBD1. This CDR3 has 14 residues. V was clipped by 2 bases and J by 4 bases; unmatched bases: 6. Germline CDR1 is GTSNPN and CDR2 is SVGIG (reference sequence). The CDR3 nucleotides are TGTGCCTGGAGTCCCCCGACAGGGGGTTACGAGCAGTACTTC. Its translation is CAWSPPTGGYEQYF. Together with reference TRBV30 and TRBJ2-7, the CDR3 gives the full variable domain: SQTIHQWPATLVQPVGSPLSLECTVEGTSNPNLYWYRQAAGRGLQLLFYSVGIGQISSEVPQNLSASRPQDRQFILSSKKLLLSDSGFYLCAWSPPTGGYEQYFGPGTRLTVT.

The sample holds one count of this clone. CDR3 DNA sequence: TGTGCCAGCTCACCAGAGCAAGGTACAGGGGGCAATCAGCCCCAGCATTTT. Translated: CASSPEQGTGGNQPQHF. This sequence joins TRBV18 and TRBJ1-5; 7 nucleotides align to TRBD1. The CDR3 covers 17 residues. From germline, CDR1 is KGHSH and CDR2 LQKENI. The J segment lost 2 bases and the V segment lost 2 bases, leaving 9 bases of the junction unmatched.

This clone showed up just once. The chain has TRBV6-1 and TRBJ1-1; D might be TRBD1 (5 bases). In germline, CDR1 is MNHNS, CDR2 SASEGT. The CDR3 is 13 amino acids. V lost 2 bases and J 6 bases, leaving 10 bases between the germline ends. CDR3: CASSEHRGPEAFF. The CDR3 DNA reads as TGTGCCAGCAGTGAACATCGGGGACCTGAAGCTTTCTTT.

The chain couples TRBV30 to TRBJ2-6; maybe TRBD2 (5 bases). The germline V gene encodes CDR1 GTSNPN and CDR2 SVGIG (reference sequence). Trimming removed 2 bases from V and 1 base from J, with 9 bases in between. This CDR3 comprises 15 residues. The CDR3 region is CAWSPGSSGANVLTF. DNA for the CDR3: TGTGCCTGGAGTCCGGGGTCGTCTGGGGCCAACGTCCTGACTTTC.

V usage is TRBV11-2 and J usage is TRBJ2-7; D is perhaps TRBD1 (6 bases). Germline V lookup: CDR1 SGHAT, CDR2 FQNNGV. With 5 bases removed from V and 9 bases from J, the gap between germline ends came to 17 bases. The CDR3 loop spans 13 amino acids. As DNA, the CDR3 is TGTGCCAGCAGCGCCGGTGGGGGCCAAGGGCAGTACTTC. It is translated as CASSAGGGQGQYF.

The chain combines TRBV27 with TRBJ1-5; D remains ambiguous. Trimming removed 6 bases at V and 7 bases at J, with 19 bases between. The CDR3 runs 15 residues. From germline, CDR1 is MNHEY and CDR2 SMNVEV (reference sequence). CDR3 sequence: CASSAGRIATQPQHF. The DNA of the CDR3 is TGTGCCAGCAGCGCCGGACGTATAGCAACCCAGCCCCAGCATTTT.

The chain carries TRBV7-6 and TRBJ2-2; TRBD1 matches at 9 bases. The CDR3 loop spans 15 amino acids. CDR1 and CDR2 from the germline V gene are SGHVS and FNYEAQ. The J segment lost 5 bases and the V segment lost 4 bases, leaving 5 bases of the junction unmatched. The CDR3 protein is CASSSGQGDTGELFF. DNA of the CDR3: TGTGCCAGCAGCTCGGGACAGGGAGATACCGGGGAGCTGTTTTTT.

The CDR3 is CAWSGSLGDLDSYEQYF. As DNA, the CDR3 is TGTGCCTGGAGTGGCTCCCTGGGAGACTTAGACTCCTACGAGCAGTACTTC. The chain joins TRBV30 to TRBJ2-7; tentatively, D is TRBD2 (5 bases). This CDR3 is 17 amino acids long. The V gene's germline CDR1 is GTSNPN and CDR2 SVGIG (reference sequence). V was cut by 1 base and J by 0 bases, with 19 bases left in between.